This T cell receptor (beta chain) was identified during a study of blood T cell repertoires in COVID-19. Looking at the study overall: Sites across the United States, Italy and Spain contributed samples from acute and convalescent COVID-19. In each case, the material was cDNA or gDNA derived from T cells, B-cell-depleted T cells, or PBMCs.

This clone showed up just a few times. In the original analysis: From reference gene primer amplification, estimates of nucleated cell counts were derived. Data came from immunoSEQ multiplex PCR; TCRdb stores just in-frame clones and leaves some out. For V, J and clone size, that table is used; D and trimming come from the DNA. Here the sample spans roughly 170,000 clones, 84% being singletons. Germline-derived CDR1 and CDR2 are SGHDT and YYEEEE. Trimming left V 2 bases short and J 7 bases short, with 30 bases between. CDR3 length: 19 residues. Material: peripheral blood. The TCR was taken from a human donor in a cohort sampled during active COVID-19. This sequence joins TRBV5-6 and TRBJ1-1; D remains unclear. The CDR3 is CASSFRPELIIEQYIEAFF. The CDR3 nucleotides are TGTGCCAGCAGCTTCCGCCCAGAACTTATAATTGAACAGTACATTGAAGCTTTCTTT.